The present entry profiles one T cell receptor beta chain with its context. This record comes from a study of blood T cell repertoires in COVID-19. The CDR3 extends over 13 amino acids. Germline values: CDR1 MDHEN, CDR2 SYDVKM. Trimming pared 6 bases from V and 8 bases from J, leaving 11 bases between. Per the original data handling: The authors estimated nucleated cell counts from reference gene primer amplification. Assay used: immunoSEQ multiplex PCR; TCRdb lists only in-frame clones, some missing. V, J and clone size were drawn from that table, and D and trimming were deduced from the DNA. The sample lists about 120,000 clones; around 80% were seen once.

The TCR originated in a woman older than 75 with acute or convalescent COVID-19. This rearrangement joins TRBV28 to TRBJ1-6; D not resolved. The source material was peripheral blood. The CDR3 is CASRYQLYSPLHF. The CDR3 bases are TGTGCCAGCAGGTACCAACTCTATTCACCCCTCCACTTT.